This T cell receptor (beta chain) was sequenced during a study of radiotherapy plus CTLA-4 blockade in lung cancer. Across the study: Of all patients, around 20% responded objectively and approximately 31% showed disease control.

This table comes from immunoSEQ multiplex PCR, and its TCRdb copy is limited to in-frame clones, with some not included. The data show around 80,000 clones, nearly 75% seen once. This clone was seen a few times. The source of this sequence is a human donor with non-small cell lung cancer whose response to radiotherapy plus ipilimumab could not be evaluated. This sample comprised peripheral blood, obtained from a patient treated with radiotherapy plus ipilimumab.

CDR3 nucleotides: TGTGCCAGCAGCCAAGATGGGGCTTTCCCCTATGGCTACACCTTC. This encodes CASSQDGAFPYGYTF. The chain links TRBV7-9 to TRBJ1-2; D is possibly TRBD1 (5 bases). The V gene lost 5 bases and the J gene lost 4 bases, with 17 bases spanning the gap. This CDR3 spans 15 amino acids. CDR1 is SEHNR, CDR2 FQNEAQ, per germline (reference sequence).